The 30 T cell receptor beta chains listed next were all sequenced from one sample in a study of HIV-infected patients and healthy controls. TCRdb recomputed calls from the 5' RACE reads with MiXCR, one row per CDR3 protein. The sample has tens of thousands of distinct CDR3 sequences, over 15% seen once. Sequences were obtained from CD4+ T cells from blood. These receptors were obtained from a human donor in good health.

The chain combines TRBV6-5 with TRBJ2-6; a possible D gene is TRBD1 (6 bases). Trimming removed 0 bases from V and 0 bases from J, with 9 bases in between. CDR1 and CDR2 from the germline V gene are MNHEY and SVGAGI. The CDR3 sequence is 17 residues long. DNA of the CDR3: TGTGCCAGCAGTTACTCGGGACACACCTCTGGGGCCAACGTCCTGACTTTC. This sequence encodes CASSYSGHTSGANVLTF.

The V call is TRBV4-1, the J call TRBJ1-6, with D hard to call. The CDR3 has 15 amino acids. The germline V gene encodes CDR1 MGHRA and CDR2 YSYEKL. Deletions cut 0 bases from V and 10 bases from J, with 13 bases between. CDR3 sequence reads: CASSQETRSGSPLHF. In DNA, the CDR3 is TGCGCCAGCAGCCAAGAGACACGGTCTGGCTCACCCCTCCACTTT.

The V and J genes are TRBV14 and TRBJ1-4, with D perhaps matching TRBD1 (5 bases). V was trimmed by 5 bases and J by 3 bases, leaving 19 bases between them. The germline V gene has CDR1 SGHDN and CDR2 FVKESK. The CDR3 length is 17 residues. CDR3 sequence reads: CASSSRQGDWANEKLFF. CDR3 in DNA: TGTGCCAGCAGCTCAAGACAAGGGGATTGGGCTAATGAAAAACTGTTTTTT.

This sequence joins TRBV20-1 and TRBJ1-4, with 7 bases aligning to TRBD1. V lost 3 bases, J lost 5 bases, and 9 bases stayed unmatched. Per the germline V gene, CDR1 is DFQATT and CDR2 is SNEGSKA (reference sequence). The CDR3 is 15 residues long. This CDR3 reads CSASSYRDRNEKLFF. DNA for the CDR3: TGCAGTGCTAGCTCTTACCGGGACAGAAATGAAAAACTGTTTTTT.

The sample holds many counts of this clonotype. V usage is TRBV7-8 and J usage is TRBJ1-1; D might be TRBD1 (5 bases). This CDR3 region has 12 residues. V was shortened by 0 bases and J by 8 bases, with 7 bases between the two germline ends. Looked up from germline, CDR1 is SGHVS and CDR2 is FQNEAQ. CDR3 loop: CASSLAGEEAFF. The CDR3 DNA follows: TGTGCCAGCAGCTTAGCGGGGGAGGAAGCTTTCTTT. The full variable domain, with the rest looked up from reference TRBV7-8 and TRBJ1-1, is GAGVSQSPRYKVAKRGQDVALRCDPISGHVSLFWYQQALGQGPEFLTYFQNEAQLDKSGLPSDRFFAERPEGSVSTLKIQRTQQEDSAVYLCASSLAGEEAFFGQGTRLTVV.

The rearrangement uses TRBV12-3 or TRBV12-4 and TRBJ1-5; D uncertain. This CDR3 is 16 amino acids long. V was clipped by 1 base and J by 0 bases, with 10 bases between them. CDR3 loop: CASSLGQAISNQPQHF. The CDR3 coding sequence is TGTGCCAGCAGTTTAGGGCAGGCAATTAGCAATCAGCCCCAGCATTTT.

This chain joins TRBV18 and TRBJ1-4; D is uncertain. The CDR3 spans 14 residues. Looked up from germline, CDR1 is KGHSH and CDR2 is LQKENI. Trimming removed 3 bases at V and 3 bases at J, with 8 bases between. CDR3 residues: CASSPSGANEKLFF. CDR3 DNA sequence: TGTGCCAGCTCACCGAGCGGAGCTAATGAAAAACTGTTTTTT.

In its sample, this clonotype was seen many times. The chain couples TRBV2 to TRBJ1-2, with TRBD1 identical over 7 bases. Germline V gives CDR1 SNHLY, CDR2 FYNNEI. The ends lost 7 bases at V and 4 bases at J; junction bases unmatched: 9. The CDR3 is 14 amino acids. CDR3 in amino acids: CASTTNRGLYGYTF. CDR3 nucleotide sequence: TGTGCCAGCACTACTAACAGGGGCCTCTATGGCTACACCTTC.

This clonotype was detected ten times or more. This chain links TRBV5-8 with TRBJ1-1; 8 bases align to TRBD1. Germline CDR1 SGHTS, CDR2 YDEGEE. V gave up 0 bases and J gave up 5 bases; unmatched junction bases: 3. This CDR3 has 14 amino acids. CDR3 region: CASSLGQGRTEAFF. The DNA of the CDR3 is TGTGCCAGCAGCTTGGGACAGGGGCGTACTGAAGCTTTCTTT.

This clonotype was seen a few times. The chain has TRBV6-5 and TRBJ1-3; 10 bases align to TRBD1. The V segment lost 6 bases and the J segment 6 bases; nucleotides outside the gene matches: 8. This CDR3 spans 15 amino acids. Germline loops: CDR1 MNHEY, CDR2 SVGAGI. The CDR3 DNA sequence: TGTGCCAGCAGGCCCCCGGGACAGGGGACAAACACCATATATTTT. Its protein is CASRPPGQGTNTIYF.

Many counts were recorded for this clonotype. The chain is built from TRBV20-1 and TRBJ1-1; D is unresolved. V gave up 5 bases and J gave up 0 bases, with 4 bases separating them. CDR1 and CDR2 (germline): DFQATT, SNEGSKA (reference sequence). The CDR3 runs 11 residues. The CDR3 bases are TGCAGTGCTCGAATGAACACTGAAGCTTTCTTT. This translates into CSARMNTEAFF.

The sample holds a few counts of this clonotype. The chain couples TRBV7-9 to TRBJ1-1; D is unclear. This CDR3 has 13 amino acids. Between the trimmed V and J ends, which lost 4 bases and 1 base, there was a span of 7 bases. The germline gives CDR1 SEHNR, CDR2 FQNEAQ (reference sequence). The CDR3 coding sequence is TGTGCCAGCAGCTGGGTTAAGAACACTGAAGCTTTCTTT. It specifies CASSWVKNTEAFF.

This clonotype was seen a handful of times. J is TRBJ2-7 and V is TRBV5-1, with 7 positions matching TRBD1. The germline gives CDR1 SGHRS, CDR2 YFSETQ. J lost 0 bases, V lost 4 bases, and 10 bases had no gene match. This CDR3 contains 16 residues. CDR3 amino acids: CASSPKGAGGSYEQYF. The CDR3 nucleotides are TGCGCCAGCAGCCCAAAAGGTGCAGGGGGCTCCTACGAGCAGTACTTC.

This clonotype has at least ten counts. The chain couples TRBV25-1 to TRBJ1-2; a weak D match, TRBD1 (5 bases). The V end was cut by 1 base, the J end by 2 bases, with 17 bases between. The CDR3 loop spans 17 amino acids. CDR1 and CDR2 from the germline V gene are MGHDK and SYGVNS. CDR3 amino acids: CASSEWGGISRNYGYTF. The CDR3 nucleotides are TGTGCCAGCAGTGAATGGGGCGGCATCTCGCGAAACTATGGCTACACCTTC.

This sequence joins TRBV3-1 and TRBJ2-2; no definite D call. Germline CDR1 is LGHDT and CDR2 is YNNKEL (reference sequence). CDR3 length: 16 amino acids. Deletions cut 2 bases from V and 3 bases from J, with 13 bases between. CDR3 sequence reads: CASSQYTQAHTGELFF. As DNA, the CDR3 is TGTGCCAGCAGCCAATACACCCAGGCGCACACCGGGGAGCTGTTTTTT.

This sequence joins TRBV12-3 or TRBV12-4 and TRBJ2-3; 12 bases map to TRBD2. V dropped 5 bases and J dropped 4; count of bases not matched to a gene: 10. This CDR3 has 17 amino acids. The CDR3 region is CASSPRTSGDGADTQYF. In DNA form, the CDR3 reads TGTGCCAGCAGTCCGAGGACTAGCGGGGATGGCGCAGATACGCAGTATTTT.

This clonotype appeared a few times. This chain joins TRBV29-1 and TRBJ2-3; possible D gene TRBD2, 5 bases. Germline loops: CDR1 SQVTM, CDR2 ANQGSEA. Trimming left V 3 bases short and J 2 bases short, with 9 bases between. The CDR3 sequence is 13 residues long. This CDR3 reads CSVDGLATDTQYF. Here the CDR3 DNA reads TGCAGCGTTGACGGCCTAGCCACAGATACGCAGTATTTT.

This clonotype showed up many times. This rearrangement joins TRBV4-2 to TRBJ1-4, with 7 bases fitting TRBD1. Trimming cost V 1 base and J 4 bases; bases outside gene matches: 3. The germline CDR1 and CDR2 sequences are LGHNA and YNFKEQ. CDR3 length equals 15 residues. DNA of the CDR3: TGTGCCAGCAGCCAAGCCGGGACAGATAATGAAAAACTGTTTTTT. This sequence encodes CASSQAGTDNEKLFF.

This clonotype was found many times. The junction and the germline gene differ at one end; a read error may be behind it. The chain has TRBV10-3 and TRBJ1-1, with D perhaps matching TRBD1 (5 bases). This CDR3 is 14 amino acids long. Germline V gene sequence: CDR1 ENHRY, CDR2 SYGVKD. The CDR3 protein is CAISESKGNPEAFF. The CDR3 DNA reads TGTGCCATCAGTGAGTCTAAGGGGAACCCTGAAGCTTTCTTT.

This sequence joins TRBV12-3 or TRBV12-4 and TRBJ2-1; TRBD2 matches at 7 bases. With V trimmed by 6 bases and J by 9 bases, 11 bases remained unmatched. The CDR3 consists of 14 residues. In DNA, the CDR3 is TGTGCCAGCAGAGCCTTGGGGTGGGAGGGTGAGCAGTTCTTC. This gives the protein CASRALGWEGEQFF.

This clonotype has a handful of counts. The chain has TRBV2 and TRBJ1-2; D call uncertain. The CDR3 has 11 amino acids. Trimming removed 7 bases at V and 5 bases at J, with 8 bases between. Germline V gene lookup returns CDR1 SNHLY and CDR2 FYNNEI. The CDR3 reads CASIRLYGYTF. The DNA for the CDR3 is TGTGCCAGCATACGGTTGTATGGCTACACCTTC.

This chain connects TRBV7-9 to TRBJ1-6; D gene unclear. Germline-derived CDR1 and CDR2 are SEHNR and FQNEAQ (reference sequence). The CDR3 is 12 amino acids. The V and J ends lost 2 bases and 12 bases respectively, with 8 bases between them. CDR3 sequence reads: CASSLLEGPLHF. Written as DNA, the CDR3 is TGTGCCAGCAGCTTACTCGAGGGACCCCTCCACTTT.

This clonotype was observed at least ten times. The chain links TRBV7-3 to TRBJ1-1; D is perhaps TRBD1 (5 bases). Trimming cost V 5 bases and J 1 base, with 8 bases left between them. Germline CDR1 is SGHTA and CDR2 is FQGTGA. The length of the CDR3 is 13 residues. CDR3 region: CASSMGPNTEAFF. The CDR3 region has the DNA TGTGCCAGCAGCATGGGGCCGAACACTGAAGCTTTCTTT.

Ten or more counts support this clonotype. The chain links TRBV20-1 to TRBJ2-5; the D call may be TRBD1 or TRBD2 (6 bases each). The CDR3 contains 14 residues. Per germline, CDR1 DFQATT and CDR2 SNEGSKA (reference sequence). The V gene lost 2 bases and the J gene lost 5 bases, with 15 bases spanning the gap. CDR3 sequence: CSARLGGPQETQYF. Here the CDR3 DNA reads TGCAGTGCTAGATTGGGGGGCCCCCAGGAGACCCAGTACTTC.

This clonotype was detected many times. The chain links TRBV9 to TRBJ2-6; no firm D call. CDR1 SGDLS and CDR2 YYNGEE come from the germline V gene. The V end was cut by 4 bases, the J end by 0 bases, with 5 bases between. This CDR3 has 14 residues. The CDR3 nucleotides are TGTGCCAGCAGCAAGTACTCTGGGGCCAACGTCCTGACTTTC. Translating gives CASSKYSGANVLTF.

V gene TRBV12-3 or TRBV12-4 combines with J gene TRBJ2-1, with TRBD2 matching 9 bases. Trimming removed 5 bases from V and 6 bases from J; junction bases left unmatched: 11. The CDR3 sequence is 16 residues long. CDR3 region: CASSGGWAGGGNEQFF. Here the CDR3 DNA reads TGTGCCAGCAGTGGGGGATGGGCGGGAGGGGGCAATGAGCAGTTCTTC.

This clonotype was found once. One base away lies a much larger clone, so this may be a sequencing read error. V gene TRBV13 combines with J gene TRBJ1-2; a possible D gene is TRBD1 (6 bases). V gave up 2 bases and J gave up 3 bases, with 10 bases separating them. This CDR3 has 14 amino acids. Germline-derived CDR1 and CDR2 are PRHDT and FYEKMQ (reference sequence). The CDR3 DNA is TGTGCCAGCAGCTTAACAGGGTCCTACTATGGCTACACCTTC. Its protein product is CASSLTGSYYGYTF. The full variable domain, its missing parts supplied by reference TRBV13 and TRBJ1-2, is AAGVIQSPRHLIKEKRETATLKCYPIPRHDTVYWYQQGPGQDPQFLISFYEKMQSDKGSIPDRFSAQQFSDYHSELNMSSLELGDSALYFCASSLTGSYYGYTFGSGTRLTVV.

This clonotype was recorded many times. This rearrangement joins TRBV5-6 to TRBJ2-3, with no clear D. There are 11 residues in the CDR3. Germline V gives CDR1 SGHDT, CDR2 YYEEEE. Trimming shortened V by 0 bases and J by 6 bases, and 2 bases separated the two germline ends. Here the CDR3 reads CASSLADTQYF. The CDR3 DNA sequence: TGTGCCAGCAGCTTGGCCGATACGCAGTATTTT.

The V call is TRBV12-3 or TRBV12-4, the J call TRBJ2-3; weak D call: TRBD1 (7 bases). The germline V and J ends were trimmed by 3 bases and 2 bases, with 21 bases remaining between them. The CDR3 length is 18 residues. CDR3 nucleotide sequence: TGTGCCAGCAGTTTGGTATTCGTGCGGGACAGCCACACAGATACGCAGTATTTT. Amino acid sequence: CASSLVFVRDSHTDTQYF.

The chain links TRBV7-3 to TRBJ1-1, with unresolved D. V was trimmed by 6 bases and J by 1 base, leaving 9 bases between them. The CDR3 runs 13 residues. Germline loops: CDR1 SGHTA, CDR2 FQGTGA. The CDR3 spells CASRSGPNTEAFF. The CDR3 DNA is TGTGCCAGCAGATCTGGACCGAACACTGAAGCTTTCTTT.